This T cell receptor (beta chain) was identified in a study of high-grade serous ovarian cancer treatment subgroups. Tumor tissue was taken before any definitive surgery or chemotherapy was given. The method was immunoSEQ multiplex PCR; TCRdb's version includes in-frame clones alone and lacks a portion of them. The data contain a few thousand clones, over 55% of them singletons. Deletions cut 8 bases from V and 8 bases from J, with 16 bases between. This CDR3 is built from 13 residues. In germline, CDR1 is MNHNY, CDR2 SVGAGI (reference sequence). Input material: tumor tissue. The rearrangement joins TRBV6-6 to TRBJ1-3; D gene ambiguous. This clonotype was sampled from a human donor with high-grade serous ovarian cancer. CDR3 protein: CASYKGSEDTIYF. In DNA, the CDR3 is TGTGCCAGCTATAAAGGGTCGGAGGACACCATATATTTT.